This T cell receptor (beta chain) was profiled in a study of spatial heterogeneity in lung cancer. The CDR3 sequence is 14 residues long. V trimming: 6 bases; J trimming: 1 base; junction bases outside the gene matches: 5. TCRdb recomputed calls from the 5' RACE reads with MiXCR, one row per CDR3 protein. The sample shows about 92,000 distinct CDR3 sequences, 12% of them seen only once. The time point denotes: sample taken at primary tumor resection. The chain employs TRBV12-3 or TRBV12-4 and TRBJ2-7; 8 nucleotides match TRBD1. The receptor was derived from a male donor with early-stage non-small cell lung cancer. The specimen comprised PBMCs, sampled at surgery. CDR3: CASRLTGESYEQYF. CDR3 DNA: TGTGCCAGCAGATTGACAGGGGAATCCTACGAGCAGTACTTC.